This T cell receptor beta chain was documented in a study of vaccination and CD4 T cells after COVID-19. Study-wide background: Several convalescent cases were mild and one was severe, and all had been SARS-CoV-2 positive by nasal swab PCR. Whole-study results and caveats: Researchers report that a median roughly 90% of reactive clones in convalescent patients surfaced only post-vaccination.

Researchers used the Oncomine TCR Beta short-read assay to sequence DNA from cultured CD4+ T cells. TCRdb ran MiXCR on the PCR reads and lists one entry per CDR3 protein. The profile shows 9,900 or so distinct CDR3 sequences, about 33% of them singletons. Turning to this clonotype: Its cognate antigen is unknown.

Indicated treatment: 10-day PBMC culture with coronavirus spike peptide pools or control peptides (ViraFEST assay). Using peptide pools, antigen-specific T cells were expanded in ViraFEST before TCRs were sequenced. The sequencing used CD4+ T cells from blood, cultured in vitro, collected after SARS-CoV-2 vaccination. This TCR came from a human donor who had recovered from COVID-19.

The CDR3 region has the DNA TGTGCCCGGGGTTACCCCTCGCCGGAGACCCAGTACTTC. This translates into CARGYPSPETQYF. J is TRBJ2-5 and V is TRBV25-1, with D possibly TRBD2 on 5 matching bases. The CDR3 contains 13 residues. The germline V gene has CDR1 MGHDK and CDR2 SYGVNS. V gave up 11 bases and J gave up 5 bases, with 18 bases separating them.